The 15 T cell receptor beta chains in this list originate from one sample, sequenced in a study of shared T cell receptors in the human thymus. TCRdb's copy holds only in-frame clones and misses some; the assay was immunoSEQ multiplex PCR. Of hundreds of thousands of clones listed, about 87% were seen once; the top ten hold about 0.0094%. These same data were also listed under a study on human thymus T cells.

The sample consisted of thymocytes. Receptors were obtained from a boy under two years old with a congenital heart defect.

The J gene is TRBJ1-5, the V gene TRBV28; 11 nucleotides agree with TRBD1. Trimming took 2 bases from V and 0 from J; bases not matched to a gene: 12. The CDR3 totals 20 residues. Germline V gene data show CDR1 as MDHEN and CDR2 as SYDVKM. CDR3 loop: CASSLACGQGARYSNQPQHF. In nucleotides, the CDR3 is TGTGCCAGCAGTTTAGCTTGCGGACAGGGGGCGCGGTATAGCAATCAGCCCCAGCATTTT.

This clone was seen a few times. The gene calls are TRBV4-1 and TRBJ2-2, with a tentative D call TRBD1 (5 bases). Per the germline V gene, CDR1 is MGHRA and CDR2 is YSYEKL. This CDR3 comprises 13 residues. With 6 bases removed from V and 4 bases from J, the gap between germline ends came to 9 bases. CDR3: CASRGLGTGELFF. The CDR3 DNA sequence: TGCGCCAGCAGGGGGCTAGGCACCGGGGAGCTGTTTTTT.

The V gene is TRBV6-5, the J gene TRBJ1-2, with unresolved D. The CDR3 runs 13 residues. Germline CDR1 is MNHEY and CDR2 is SVGAGI. V was shortened by 6 bases and J by 7 bases, with 15 bases between the two germline ends. The CDR3 DNA reads TGTGCCAGCAGCTCCCGACAAATCCGTGGCTACACCTTC. Translation: CASSSRQIRGYTF.

The gene calls are TRBV7-9 and TRBJ1-2, with 7 bases that match TRBD1. Germline V gene sequence: CDR1 SEHNR, CDR2 FQNEAQ (reference sequence). V lost 1 base, J lost 4 bases, and 6 bases stayed unmatched. The CDR3 consists of 15 residues. CDR3 nucleotide sequence: TGTGCCAGCAGCTTAGTGTTAGGGGGCGGCTATGGCTACACCTTC. Protein product: CASSLVLGGGYGYTF.

V is TRBV5-1 and J is TRBJ2-1, with D perhaps TRBD1 (6 bases). This CDR3 is 15 amino acids long. V gave up 0 bases and J gave up 3 bases, with 10 bases separating them. The germline V gene has CDR1 SGHRS and CDR2 YFSETQ. The CDR3 sequence is CASSLARDNYNEQFF. The CDR3 bases are TGCGCCAGCAGCTTGGCTCGGGACAACTACAATGAGCAGTTCTTC.

The rearrangement joins TRBV19 to TRBJ1-6; 8 nucleotides align to TRBD1. After removal of 7 bases from V and 8 bases from J, the junction contained 7 bases not matched to a gene. CDR1 and CDR2 from the germline V gene are LNHDA and SQIVND (reference sequence). The CDR3 is 14 amino acids. The chain's CDR3 is CASTTRGLYSPLHF. The CDR3 nucleotides read TGTGCCAGTACCACCAGGGGGCTTTATTCACCCCTCCACTTT.

The chain couples TRBV30 to TRBJ1-5; no firm D call. V was cut by 2 bases and J by 2 bases, with 13 bases left in between. Per the germline V gene, CDR1 is GTSNPN and CDR2 is SVGIG (reference sequence). There are 15 residues in the CDR3. The CDR3 here is CAWSYKGVGNQPQHF. Written as DNA, the CDR3 is TGTGCCTGGAGTTATAAGGGAGTTGGCAATCAGCCCCAGCATTTT.

For this clone: In the same sample, other DNA sequences code for this CDR3. CDR3 DNA sequence: TGTGCCACCAGCAGCATCCCCAACAGGTATGAGTTCGGGCCCCAGCATTTT. Translating it yields CATSSIPNRYEFGPQHF. The V and J genes are TRBV15 and TRBJ1-5; possible D gene TRBD1, 5 bases. Germline V gene lookup returns CDR1 LNHNV and CDR2 YYDKDF (reference sequence). The CDR3 contains 17 residues. V gave up 3 bases and J gave up 9 bases, with 24 bases separating them.

V gene TRBV28 combines with J gene TRBJ2-7; D perhaps matches TRBD1 (5 bases). The CDR3 is 13 residues long. V was clipped by 7 bases and J by 6 bases, with 16 bases between them. CDR1 MDHEN and CDR2 SYDVKM come from the germline V gene. The CDR3 is CASTTEDTREQYF. The CDR3 DNA reads TGTGCCAGCACTACCGAGGACACTCGCGAGCAGTACTTC.

The CDR3 reads CASSSPTGNYGYTF. CDR3 in DNA: TGTGCCAGCAGTTCCCCGACAGGTAACTATGGCTACACCTTC. The chain combines TRBV27 with TRBJ1-2; perhaps TRBD1 as D (6 bases). Trimming took off 4 bases at V and 1 base at J, with 10 bases between the two ends. Germline loops: CDR1 MNHEY, CDR2 SMNVEV (reference sequence). The CDR3 is 14 amino acids.

The rearrangement joins TRBV5-4 to TRBJ2-2; D is uncertain. Germline V gives CDR1 SGHNT, CDR2 YYREEE (reference sequence). CDR3 length: 17 amino acids. Trimming left V 2 bases short and J 0 bases short, with 14 bases between. CDR3 in amino acids: CASSFLIWPPNTGELFF. The CDR3 DNA is TGTGCCAGCAGCTTTTTGATTTGGCCACCGAACACCGGGGAGCTGTTTTTT.

The chain carries TRBV30 and TRBJ1-1; D might be TRBD1 (6 bases). Germline V gene sequence: CDR1 GTSNPN, CDR2 SVGIG (reference sequence). V was trimmed by 8 bases and J by 1 base, leaving 14 bases between them. CDR3 length equals 13 residues. DNA of the CDR3: TGTGCCGGGGTGACAGGCGAGAACACTGAAGCTTTCTTT. It is translated as CAGVTGENTEAFF.

V is TRBV4-1 and J is TRBJ2-5; TRBD1 agrees at 12 bases. There are 18 residues in the CDR3. With V trimmed by 1 base and J by 5 bases, 11 bases remained unmatched. Germline values: CDR1 MGHRA, CDR2 YSYEKL. This chain's CDR3 is CASSQGDPGQGAWETQYF. The DNA for the CDR3 is TGCGCCAGCAGCCAAGGCGATCCGGGACAGGGGGCCTGGGAGACCCAGTACTTC.

The genes are TRBV10-3 and TRBJ2-1, with D unresolved. The V end was cut by 6 bases, the J end by 5 bases, with 14 bases between. The CDR3 is made up of 14 amino acids. Germline-derived CDR1 and CDR2 are ENHRY and SYGVKD. As DNA, the CDR3 is TGTGCCATCAGCCCCCGACTCCTTAACAATGAGCAGTTCTTC. Translated: CAISPRLLNNEQFF.

This sequence joins TRBV18 and TRBJ2-3; 8 nucleotides match TRBD2. The V and J ends lost 5 bases and 5 bases, in that order; junction bases with no gene match: 9. The CDR3 loop spans 15 amino acids. Germline-derived CDR1 and CDR2 are KGHSH and LQKENI. The CDR3 coding sequence is TGTGCCAGCTCAGACCCCAGCGGGGGAGGAGATACGCAGTATTTT. Protein product: CASSDPSGGGDTQYF. The full variable domain, its missing parts supplied by reference TRBV18 and TRBJ2-3, is NAGVMQNPRHLVRRRGQEARLRCSPMKGHSHVYWYRQLPEEGLKFMVYLQKENIIDESGMPKERFSAEFPKEGPSILRIQQVVRGDSAAYFCASSDPSGGGDTQYFGPGTRLTVL.